This entry describes one T cell receptor beta chain. Its antigen is unidentified. The data are from a study of early T cells in non-severe SARS-CoV-2 infection. General observations from the study: CD4 and private specificities were missed by VDJdb matching, which favored anti-spike CD8 responses.

The V and J ends lost 5 bases and 6 bases, in that order; junction bases with no gene match: 6. The length of the CDR3 is 15 residues. Germline values: CDR1 SGHTA, CDR2 FQGTGA. From the 5' RACE reads, TCRdb called clonotypes with MiXCR, one entry per CDR3 protein. The table lists some 57,000 distinct CDR3 sequences, 10% to 15% of them singletons. The gene calls are TRBV7-3 and TRBJ2-2; 10 positions match TRBD2. The sequence came from an adult who was a healthcare worker with PCR-confirmed SARS-CoV-2 infection or an uninfected control (not recorded which). The sequenced sample was whole blood. In DNA, the CDR3 is TGTGCCAGCAGCCCTAGCGGGAGTAGGGCCGGGGAGCTGTTTTTT. Protein product: CASSPSGSRAGELFF.